This TCR beta chain was profiled in a study of cytomegalovirus exposure and HLA in healthy donors. Regarding the study as a whole: Per published reports, the classifier diagnosed cytomegalovirus status with high specificity and sensitivity.

With respect to this clone: Its antigen is unknown.

Germline V gene sequence: CDR1 LGHNA, CDR2 YSLEER. Trimming removed 0 bases from V and 0 bases from J, with 12 bases in between. The CDR3 has 16 residues. Assay used: immunoSEQ multiplex PCR; TCRdb lists only in-frame clones, some missing. The sample lists about 150,000 clones, 75% to 90% occurring once. From the roughly 110-subject validation cohort, which was separate from the roughly 610-subject first cohort, the donors were drawn. Sequencing was done on a sample of PBMCs. The gene calls are TRBV4-3 and TRBJ2-7; D is uncertain. The receptor comes from a young man in good health and CMV-seropositive. The CDR3 region is CASSQEWRQISYEQYF. The CDR3 region has the DNA TGCGCCAGCAGCCAAGAATGGCGGCAAATCTCCTACGAGCAGTACTTC.